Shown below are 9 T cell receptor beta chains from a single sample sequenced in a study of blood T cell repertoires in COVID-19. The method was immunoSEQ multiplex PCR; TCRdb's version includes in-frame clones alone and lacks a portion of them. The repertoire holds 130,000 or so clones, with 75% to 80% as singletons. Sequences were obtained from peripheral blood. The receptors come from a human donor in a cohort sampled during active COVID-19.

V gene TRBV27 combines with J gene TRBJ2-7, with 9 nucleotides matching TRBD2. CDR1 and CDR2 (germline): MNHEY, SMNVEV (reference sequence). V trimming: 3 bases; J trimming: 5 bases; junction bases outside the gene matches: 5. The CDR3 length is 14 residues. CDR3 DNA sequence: TGTGCCAGCAGTTTTAGCGGGAGTCTCGACGAGCAGTACTTC. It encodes CASSFSGSLDEQYF.

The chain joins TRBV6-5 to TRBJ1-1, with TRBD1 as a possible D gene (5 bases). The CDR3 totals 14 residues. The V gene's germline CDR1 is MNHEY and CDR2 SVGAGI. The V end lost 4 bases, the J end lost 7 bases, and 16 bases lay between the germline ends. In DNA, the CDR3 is TGTGCCAGCAGTTCGTCCCCCGGGGGTCGTGAAGCTTTCTTT. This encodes CASSSSPGGREAFF.

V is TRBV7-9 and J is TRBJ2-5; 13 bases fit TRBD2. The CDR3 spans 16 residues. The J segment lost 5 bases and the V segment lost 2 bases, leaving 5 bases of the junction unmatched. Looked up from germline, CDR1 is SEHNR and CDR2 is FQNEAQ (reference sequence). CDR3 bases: TGTGCCAGCAGCTTACCCGAGGGACTAGCGGGGGAGACCCAGTACTTC. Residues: CASSLPEGLAGETQYF.

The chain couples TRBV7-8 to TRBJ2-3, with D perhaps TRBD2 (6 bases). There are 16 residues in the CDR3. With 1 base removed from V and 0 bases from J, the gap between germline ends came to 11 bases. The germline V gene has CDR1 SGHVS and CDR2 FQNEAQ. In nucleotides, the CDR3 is TGTGCCAGCAGCTTAGGTTTTAGCGGTAGCACAGATACGCAGTATTTT. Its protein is CASSLGFSGSTDTQYF.

CDR3 sequence reads: CASSLEGGATEAFF. The CDR3 DNA reads as TGTGCCAGCAGCTTGGAGGGAGGGGCCACTGAAGCTTTCTTT. V usage is TRBV6-5 and J usage is TRBJ1-1; TRBD1 might be the D (5 bases). Germline CDR1 and CDR2: MNHEY and SVGAGI. V dropped 6 bases and J dropped 4 bases, with 15 bases sitting between them. This CDR3 has 14 residues.

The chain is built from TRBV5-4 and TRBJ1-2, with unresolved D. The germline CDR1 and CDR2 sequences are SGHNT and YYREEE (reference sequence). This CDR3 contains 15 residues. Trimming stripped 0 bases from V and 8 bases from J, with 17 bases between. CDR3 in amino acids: CASSLGGGKGRGYTF. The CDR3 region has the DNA TGTGCCAGCAGCTTGGGTGGAGGGAAGGGTCGGGGCTACACCTTC.

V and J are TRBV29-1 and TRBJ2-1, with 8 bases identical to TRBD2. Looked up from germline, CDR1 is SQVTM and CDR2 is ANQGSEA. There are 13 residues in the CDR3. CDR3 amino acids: CSGSGSSYNEQFF. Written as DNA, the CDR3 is TGCAGTGGCAGCGGGAGCTCCTACAATGAGCAGTTCTTC.

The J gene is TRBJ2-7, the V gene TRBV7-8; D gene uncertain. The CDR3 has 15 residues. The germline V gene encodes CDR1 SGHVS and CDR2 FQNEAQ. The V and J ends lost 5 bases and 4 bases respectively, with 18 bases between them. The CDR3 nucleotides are TGTGCCAGCAGCATCAACGTTGCGAGATATTACGAGCAGTACTTC. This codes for CASSINVARYYEQYF. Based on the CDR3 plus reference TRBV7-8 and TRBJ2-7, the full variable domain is GAGVSQSPRYKVAKRGQDVALRCDPISGHVSLFWYQQALGQGPEFLTYFQNEAQLDKSGLPSDRFFAERPEGSVSTLKIQRTQQEDSAVYLCASSINVARYYEQYFGPGTRLTVT.

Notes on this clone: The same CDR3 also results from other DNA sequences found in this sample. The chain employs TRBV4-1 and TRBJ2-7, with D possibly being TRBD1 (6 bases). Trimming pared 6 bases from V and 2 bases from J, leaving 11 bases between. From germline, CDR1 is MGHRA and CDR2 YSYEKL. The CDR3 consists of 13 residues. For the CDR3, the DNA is TGCGCCAGCAGTCAGGACAGAGCCTACGAGCAGTACTTC. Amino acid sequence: CASSQDRAYEQYF.